This T cell receptor beta chain was sequenced for a study of control samples from healthy donors and cancer patients. TCRdb keeps only in-frame clones here, not all; method: immunoSEQ multiplex PCR. The sample contains around 52,000 clones, around 90% of which appear only once. CDR1 and CDR2 from the germline V gene are MGHDK and SYGVNS. The length of the CDR3 is 15 residues. Trimming cost V 5 bases and J 3 bases, with 14 bases left between them. What was sequenced was PBMCs. The clonotype originates from a young man with colorectal cancer. The chain joins TRBV25-1 to TRBJ1-3; D may be TRBD1 (5 bases). As DNA, the CDR3 is TGTGCCAGCAGTTCACCTGGGGCAGGTGGAAACACCATATATTTT. Protein: CASSSPGAGGNTIYF.